This entry lists 15 T cell receptor beta chains sequenced from one sample in a study of control samples from healthy donors and cancer patients. Only in-frame clones appear in the TCRdb table, and some are missing; sequencing was by immunoSEQ multiplex PCR. Of fewer than 120,000 clones in the sample, around nine tenths are singletons; the top ten hold 3.5% to 4.5%. Input material: PBMCs. These TCRs come from a woman in her sixties or seventies with lung cancer.

The gene calls are TRBV6-6 and TRBJ2-7, with 11 positions matching TRBD2. From germline, CDR1 is MNHNY and CDR2 SVGAGI (reference sequence). J gave up 6 bases and V 7 bases, and 8 bases lay outside the gene matches. CDR3 length equals 14 residues. The CDR3 DNA reads TGTGCCAGCACCCCGACCGGGACTAGCGGCGAGCAGTACTTC. This sequence encodes CASTPTGTSGEQYF.

On this clone: Relative to the germline gene, one junction end is altered; a read error may explain this. The chain is built from TRBV7-9 and TRBJ2-1, with D unclear. CDR1 and CDR2 (germline): SEHNR, FQNEAQ (reference sequence). This CDR3 contains 13 residues. The CDR3 nucleotides read TGTGCCAGCAGCTTAATGTCAGGCCCTAGGTGGATCTTC. It codes for CASSLMSGPRWIF.

The chain couples TRBV4-2 to TRBJ1-2; 7 bases map to TRBD1. This CDR3 spans 15 amino acids. Looked up from germline, CDR1 is LGHNA and CDR2 is YNFKEQ. Trimming cost V 1 base and J 4 bases; bases outside gene matches: 6. Here the CDR3 reads CASSQGQGDGYGYTF. CDR3 DNA: TGTGCCAGCAGCCAAGGACAGGGAGATGGCTATGGCTACACCTTC.

The chain combines TRBV14 with TRBJ2-4; unclear D gene. CDR3 length: 16 amino acids. Germline V gene sequence: CDR1 SGHDN, CDR2 FVKESK. V was cut by 2 bases and J by 3 bases, with 14 bases left in between. The CDR3 DNA reads as TGTGCCAGCAGCCAAAGCTCTAGGGATGGCAAAAACATTCAGTACTTC. It codes for CASSQSSRDGKNIQYF.

The sample holds one count of this clone. The chain carries TRBV19 and TRBJ1-1, with 9 bases that match TRBD1. There are 13 residues in the CDR3. Germline-derived CDR1 and CDR2 are LNHDA and SQIVND (reference sequence). The J segment lost 5 bases and the V segment lost 6 bases, leaving 4 bases of the junction unmatched. Here the CDR3 DNA reads TGTGCCAGTAGGCCGGGACAGGGAACTGAAGCTTTCTTT. Translation gives CASRPGQGTEAFF.

The chain recombines TRBV19 with TRBJ1-1; D unclear. V was shortened by 9 bases and J by 0 bases, with 17 bases between the two germline ends. This CDR3 is 15 amino acids long. Germline V lookup: CDR1 LNHDA, CDR2 SQIVND (reference sequence). CDR3 sequence reads: CASGRTLGMNTEAFF. The CDR3 nucleotides read TGTGCCAGCGGACGGACTCTAGGTATGAACACTGAAGCTTTCTTT.

In DNA form, the CDR3 reads TGTGCCAGTACCCTTAGCGGGGGGCGAACCGGGGAGCTGTTTTTT. Its translation: CASTLSGGRTGELFF. The chain joins TRBV19 to TRBJ2-2; 10 nucleotides line up with TRBD2. V shed 7 bases and J 5 bases; nucleotides not matched to a gene: 7. CDR3 length: 15 residues. Germline V gives CDR1 LNHDA, CDR2 SQIVND (reference sequence).

This sequence joins TRBV4-3 and TRBJ2-5, with 8 bases that match TRBD2. The CDR3 totals 17 residues. The junction had 11 bases not matched to a gene; V was cut back by 4 bases and J by 1 base. CDR1 and CDR2 from the germline V gene are LGHNA and YSLEER. CDR3 DNA sequence: TGCGCCAGCAGCCCCGGGGAGGGCGGGGGGACCCAAGAGACCCAGTACTTC. It yields the protein CASSPGEGGGTQETQYF.

This chain connects TRBV7-2 to TRBJ1-1; possible D gene TRBD1, 5 bases. Germline-derived CDR1 and CDR2 are SGHTA and FQGNSA. The CDR3 is 16 residues long. The V and J ends lost 2 bases and 4 bases respectively, with 17 bases between them. DNA of the CDR3: TGTGCCAGCAGCTTATCTCTACGGCAGGGATCCACTGAAGCTTTCTTT. Translating gives CASSLSLRQGSTEAFF.

CDR3 protein: CASSGLAGEGETQYF. CDR3 bases: TGTGCCAGCTCAGGACTAGCGGGAGAGGGAGAGACCCAGTACTTC. The chain combines TRBV18 with TRBJ2-5, with TRBD2 identical over 13 bases. J gave up 4 bases and V 5 bases, and 4 bases lay outside the gene matches. This CDR3 is built from 15 residues. Germline V gene lookup returns CDR1 KGHSH and CDR2 LQKENI.

The rearrangement joins TRBV4-1 to TRBJ2-3, with 11 bases matching TRBD2. Trimming cost V 1 base and J 6 bases; bases outside gene matches: 9. CDR3 length: 17 residues. CDR1 is MGHRA and CDR2 is YSYEKL in the germline V gene. CDR3 in amino acids: CASSQAPLAGGTDTQYF. The CDR3 region has the DNA TGCGCCAGCAGCCAAGCCCCCTTAGCGGGAGGGACGGATACGCAGTATTTT.

The chain combines TRBV10-3 with TRBJ1-2, with TRBD1 matching over 7 bases. The length of the CDR3 is 13 residues. Trimming removed 6 bases from V and 4 bases from J; junction bases left unmatched: 5. In germline, CDR1 is ENHRY, CDR2 SYGVKD. The CDR3 coding sequence is TGTGCCATCAGAGAAGACAGGGTCTATGGCTACACCTTC. Its protein product is CAIREDRVYGYTF.

CDR3 sequence: CASSVGANYGYTF. CDR3 bases: TGTGCCAGCAGCGTCGGGGCCAACTATGGCTACACCTTC. This rearrangement joins TRBV5-8 to TRBJ1-2; TRBD1 might be the D (5 bases). V was clipped by 4 bases and J by 2 bases, with 9 bases between them. CDR3 length: 13 amino acids. In germline, CDR1 is SGHTS, CDR2 YDEGEE.

The V and J genes are TRBV5-1 and TRBJ2-6; D not resolved. The CDR3 has 16 amino acids. Germline-derived CDR1 and CDR2 are SGHRS and YFSETQ. Trimming left V 4 bases short and J 3 bases short, with 14 bases between. Here the CDR3 DNA reads TGCGCCAGCAGCCCGGACGGTCCCCTTGGGGCCAACGTCCTGACTTTC. Residues: CASSPDGPLGANVLTF.

The J gene is TRBJ2-7, the V gene TRBV5-1; D ambiguous. The CDR3 extends over 13 amino acids. The V gene lost 0 bases and the J gene lost 5 bases, with 9 bases spanning the gap. Germline values: CDR1 SGHRS, CDR2 YFSETQ. Here the CDR3 DNA reads TGCGCCAGCAGCTTGGAGCGTTTCCACGAGCAGTACTTC. Its protein product is CASSLERFHEQYF.